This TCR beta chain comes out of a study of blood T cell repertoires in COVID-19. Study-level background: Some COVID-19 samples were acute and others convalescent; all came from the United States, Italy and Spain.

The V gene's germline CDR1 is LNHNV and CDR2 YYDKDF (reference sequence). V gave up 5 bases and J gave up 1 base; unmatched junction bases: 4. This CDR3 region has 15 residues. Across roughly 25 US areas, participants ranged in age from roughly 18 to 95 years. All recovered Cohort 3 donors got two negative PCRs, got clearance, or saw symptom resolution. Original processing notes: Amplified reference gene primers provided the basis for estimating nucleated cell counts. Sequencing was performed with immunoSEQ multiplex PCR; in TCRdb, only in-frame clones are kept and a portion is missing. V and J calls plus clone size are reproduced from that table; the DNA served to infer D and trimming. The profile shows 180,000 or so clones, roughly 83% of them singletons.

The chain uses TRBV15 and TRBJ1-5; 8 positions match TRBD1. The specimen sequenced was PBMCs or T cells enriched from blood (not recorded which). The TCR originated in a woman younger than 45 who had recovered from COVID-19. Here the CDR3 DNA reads TGTGCCACCAGCCGCCGGGACAGGAGCAATCAGCCCCAGCATTTT. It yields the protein CATSRRDRSNQPQHF.